One and the same sample provided the 30 T cell receptor beta chains below, sequenced in a study of control samples from healthy donors and cancer patients. Sequencing used immunoSEQ multiplex PCR; TCRdb keeps in-frame clones, though not all of them. The sample holds 90,000 to 150,000 clones, roughly 90% seen once. The sequenced sample consisted of blood. Every receptor here comes from a woman between 18 and 29 years old in good health.

The chain has TRBV10-2 and TRBJ1-5, with D maybe TRBD1 (5 bases). This CDR3 has 15 residues. Trimming left V 6 bases short and J 1 base short, with 13 bases between. The V gene's germline CDR1 is WSHSY and CDR2 SAAADI. The chain's CDR3 is CASRPGTASNQPQHF. CDR3 in DNA: TGCGCCAGCAGGCCCGGGACGGCCAGCAATCAGCCCCAGCATTTT.

V and J are TRBV3-1 (or the pseudogene TRBV3-2) and TRBJ2-7; D not certain. The CDR3 is made up of 12 amino acids. The germline V gene encodes CDR1 LGHDT and CDR2 YNNKEL (reference sequence). V shed 4 bases and J shed 8 bases, with 12 bases lying between them. The CDR3 is CASSPSEVKQYF. The CDR3, as DNA: TGTGCCAGCAGCCCCTCGGAAGTCAAGCAGTACTTC.

CDR3 loop: CASSVHAGGGETQYF. As DNA, the CDR3 is TGTGCCAGCAGCGTACATGCGGGGGGCGGAGAGACCCAGTACTTC. This chain uses TRBV9 with TRBJ2-5; TRBD2 aligns across 8 bases. Unmatched junction bases numbered 6, after V lost 1 base and J lost 4 bases. This CDR3 contains 15 residues. Per the germline V gene, CDR1 is SGDLS and CDR2 is YYNGEE.

The chain has TRBV3-1 (or the pseudogene TRBV3-2) and TRBJ2-2; no clear D. This CDR3 contains 14 residues. V lost 3 bases to trimming and J lost 3 bases, with 8 bases between them. Germline V CDR1 and CDR2: LGHDT, YNNKEL (reference sequence). The CDR3 bases are TGTGCCAGCAGCCACAAGAGACACACCGGGGAGCTGTTTTTT. Translation gives CASSHKRHTGELFF.

V gene TRBV5-1 combines with J gene TRBJ2-1; 15 bases are shared with TRBD2. The J segment lost 7 bases and the V segment lost 4 bases, leaving 12 bases of the junction unmatched. This CDR3 has 18 amino acids. Germline V gene data show CDR1 as SGHRS and CDR2 as YFSETQ. The CDR3 DNA reads TGCGCCAGCAGCCCCTACCGGACTAGCGGGGGGGCGAAAAATGAGCAGTTCTTC. It specifies CASSPYRTSGGAKNEQFF.

A single count supports this clone. The chain has TRBV5-6 and TRBJ2-2, with TRBD1 matching 8 bases. This CDR3 comprises 15 residues. V lost 4 bases to trimming and J lost 7 bases; unmatched junction nucleotides: 9. Germline values: CDR1 SGHDT, CDR2 YYEEEE. CDR3 sequence: CASSPATGAGGELFF. The CDR3, as DNA: TGTGCCAGCAGCCCCGCGACAGGGGCGGGCGGGGAGCTGTTTTTT.

CDR3 amino acids: CASSSTLYEQYF. The CDR3 DNA reads as TGTGCCAGCAGCTCGACACTTTACGAGCAGTACTTC. The chain joins TRBV6-5 to TRBJ2-7; the D is unclear. CDR3 size: 12 residues. Germline V CDR1 and CDR2: MNHEY, SVGAGI. V was clipped by 6 bases and J by 4 bases, with 10 bases between them.

This chain uses TRBV7-9 with TRBJ2-3, with D tentatively TRBD1 or TRBD2 (5 bases each). Trimming removed 5 bases from V and 5 bases from J, with 8 bases in between. Germline values: CDR1 SEHNR, CDR2 FQNEAQ (reference sequence). The CDR3 runs to 12 residues. DNA for the CDR3: TGTGCCAGCAGCGATGGGGGAGATACGCAGTATTTT. It yields the protein CASSDGGDTQYF.

In DNA form, the CDR3 reads TGTGCCAGCAGCAAACCGAGGGGACACCTGACCTACGAGCAGTACTTC. This sequence encodes CASSKPRGHLTYEQYF. V gene TRBV21-1 combines with J gene TRBJ2-7; TRBD1, the D gene given by the table, was not confirmed from the DNA. TRBV21-1 is a documented pseudogene. CDR3 size: 16 residues.

CDR3 in DNA: TGTGCCAGCAGCTTAGGGACGGGGACTTCCTACGAGCAGTACTTC. Translated, it gives CASSLGTGTSYEQYF. This chain links TRBV7-2 with TRBJ2-7, with D perhaps matching TRBD2 (6 bases). This CDR3 region has 15 residues. Germline V gives CDR1 SGHTA, CDR2 FQGNSA. Trimming cost V 1 base and J 1 base, with 11 bases left between them. The variable domain in full, with the rest retrieved from reference TRBV7-2 and TRBJ2-7, is GAGVSQSPSNKVTEKGKDVELRCDPISGHTALYWYRQSLGQGLEFLIYFQGNSAPDKSGLPSDRFSAERTGGSVSTLTIQRTQQEDSAVYLCASSLGTGTSYEQYFGPGTRLTVT.

The chain employs TRBV5-3 and TRBJ2-1; TRBD2 aligns across 12 bases. TRBV5-3 is an ORF for which the function is uncertain. CDR3 length: 16 residues. V lost 5 bases and J lost 4; bases outside the gene matches: 7. The CDR3 DNA reads as TGTGCCAGAAGTCGGCTAGGGACTAGCGGGTACAATGAGCAGTTCTTC. Translating it yields CARSRLGTSGYNEQFF.

The chain recombines TRBV7-2 with TRBJ2-1, with D hard to call. CDR3 length: 12 amino acids. V lost 5 bases, J lost 8 bases, and 10 bases lay in between. Germline CDR1 and CDR2: SGHTA and FQGNSA. The CDR3: CASSPLWDEQFF. The CDR3 DNA is TGTGCCAGCAGCCCTCTCTGGGATGAGCAGTTCTTC.

J is TRBJ2-3 and V is TRBV19, with 12 positions matching TRBD2. The V and J ends lost 4 bases and 4 bases, in that order; junction bases with no gene match: 9. The CDR3 is 17 residues long. Germline values: CDR1 LNHDA, CDR2 SQIVND (reference sequence). As DNA, the CDR3 is TGTGCCAGTAGTAGACTGCCGACTAGCGGGAGTGCAGATACGCAGTATTTT. It yields the protein CASSRLPTSGSADTQYF.

This chain joins TRBV4-1 and TRBJ1-4; no reliable D call. Germline V gives CDR1 MGHRA, CDR2 YSYEKL. The CDR3 is 14 residues long. V lost 3 bases, J lost 8 bases, and 13 bases lay in between. CDR3 in amino acids: CASSQQVSQEKLFF. In nucleotides, the CDR3 is TGCGCCAGCAGCCAGCAGGTTTCGCAGGAAAAACTGTTTTTT.

CDR3 residues: CASSQDVTVGNTIYF. In DNA form, the CDR3 reads TGCGCCAGCAGCCAAGATGTAACAGTGGGAAACACCATATATTTT. The chain has TRBV4-3 and TRBJ1-3, with no clear D. V was shortened by 0 bases and J by 4 bases, with 10 bases between the two germline ends. Germline CDR1 is LGHNA and CDR2 is YSLEER. CDR3 size: 15 residues.

The CDR3 nucleotides are TGTGCCAGCAGCCAATCCACTAGCGGGGACCAGTACTTC. It specifies CASSQSTSGDQYF. The chain uses TRBV3-1 (or the pseudogene TRBV3-2) and TRBJ2-7, with 10 bases matching TRBD2. V was pared by 2 bases and J by 10 bases, with 5 bases of the junction left unmatched. CDR3 length: 13 residues. Looked up from germline, CDR1 is LGHDT and CDR2 is YNNKEL (reference sequence).

This clone came up once. The chain carries TRBV7-2 and TRBJ2-1; TRBD2 matches at 10 bases. The CDR3 consists of 19 residues. Germline V CDR1 and CDR2: SGHTA, FQGNSA. Trimming at V came to 1 base and at J to 0 bases, leaving 9 bases not matched to a gene. CDR3 DNA sequence: TGTGCCAGCAGCTTAGATGGCCTAGCGGGGGTGAGCTCCTACAATGAGCAGTTCTTC. It is translated as CASSLDGLAGVSSYNEQFF.

The CDR3 here is CASSYLTGPYGYTF. CDR3 bases: TGTGCCAGCAGTTACTTGACAGGGCCCTATGGCTACACCTTC. V usage is TRBV6-2 or TRBV6-3 and J usage is TRBJ1-2; TRBD1 aligns across 7 bases. Germline CDR1 is MNHEY and CDR2 is SVGEGT. The ends lost 1 base at V and 4 bases at J; junction bases unmatched: 3. CDR3 length equals 14 residues.

V usage is TRBV9 and J usage is TRBJ2-3; D is undetermined. CDR3 length: 15 amino acids. Germline V CDR1 and CDR2: SGDLS, YYNGEE. Between the trimmed V and J ends, which lost 3 bases and 3 bases, there was a span of 14 bases. The CDR3 DNA is TGTGCCAGCAGCGCGCGCAACGGATTTACAGATACGCAGTATTTT. Its translation is CASSARNGFTDTQYF.

This rearrangement joins TRBV29-1 to TRBJ1-1, with D tentatively TRBD1 (5 bases). CDR3 length: 11 amino acids. The germline gives CDR1 SQVTM, CDR2 ANQGSEA. Between the trimmed V and J ends, which lost 3 bases and 7 bases, there was a span of 9 bases. CDR3 nucleotide sequence: TGCAGCGTTGACAGAACAGGTGAAGCTTTCTTT. This codes for CSVDRTGEAFF.

The chain carries TRBV6-5 and TRBJ1-2; 7 nucleotides line up with TRBD1. Losses at the gene ends were 5 bases for V and 6 bases for J; bases not matched to a gene: 6. Germline V gene data show CDR1 as MNHEY and CDR2 as SVGAGI. The CDR3 runs to 13 residues. CDR3 bases: TGTGCCAGCAGTCTGGACAGGACGAATGGCTACACCTTC. Protein product: CASSLDRTNGYTF.

CDR3 in amino acids: CASSVEQGTNEKLFF. DNA of the CDR3: TGTGCCAGCAGCGTAGAACAGGGGACTAATGAAAAACTGTTTTTT. The chain combines TRBV9 with TRBJ1-4; 7 positions agree with TRBD1. Germline assignment: CDR1 SGDLS and CDR2 YYNGEE. The ends lost 0 bases at V and 2 bases at J; junction bases unmatched: 1. The CDR3 has 15 amino acids.

The rearrangement uses TRBV6-5 and TRBJ2-1, with TRBD1 identical over 12 bases. CDR1 is MNHEY and CDR2 is SVGAGI in the germline V gene. Trimming removed 6 bases from V and 2 bases from J; junction bases left unmatched: 2. CDR3 length: 15 amino acids. The CDR3 DNA reads TGTGCCAGCAGGGGACAGGGGGCCACCTACAATGAGCAGTTCTTC. Translating gives CASRGQGATYNEQFF.

CDR3 sequence: CASSLATSASYEQYF. In DNA form, the CDR3 reads TGCGCCAGCAGCTTGGCCACTAGCGCCTCCTACGAGCAGTACTTC. The V gene is TRBV5-1, the J gene TRBJ2-7; 7 nucleotides agree with TRBD2. CDR3 length equals 15 residues. Trimming cost V 0 bases and J 0 bases; bases outside gene matches: 3. Per the germline V gene, CDR1 is SGHRS and CDR2 is YFSETQ.

The chain recombines TRBV5-6 with TRBJ1-6; no clear D. V lost 4 bases and J lost 7, with 15 bases in between. The CDR3 is made up of 15 amino acids. Germline CDR1 is SGHDT and CDR2 is YYEEEE. DNA for the CDR3: TGTGCCAGCAGCCCCTTCGGAGCCCCCAATTCACCCCTCCACTTT. This encodes CASSPFGAPNSPLHF. Filled out from reference TRBV5-6 and TRBJ1-6, the complete variable domain reads DAGVTQSPTHLIKTRGQQVTLRCSPKSGHDTVSWYQQALGQGPQFIFQYYEEEERQRGNFPDRFSGHQFPNYSSELNVNALLLGDSALYLCASSPFGAPNSPLHFGNGTRLTVT.

The sample holds one count of this clone. The CDR3 nucleotides read TGTGCCAGCAGCTTCCCCGGGACTAGCGGGAGTCAGGCCTACAATGAGCAGTTCTTC. It yields the protein CASSFPGTSGSQAYNEQFF. The chain carries TRBV7-9 and TRBJ2-1; 14 positions match TRBD2. Germline V lookup: CDR1 SEHNR, CDR2 FQNEAQ (reference sequence). With 3 bases clipped from V and 2 bases from J, the junction kept 9 bases outside the gene matches. The CDR3 is made up of 19 amino acids.

The rearrangement joins TRBV6-1 to TRBJ1-5; TRBD1 might be the D (5 bases). The CDR3 is made up of 16 amino acids. CDR1 is MNHNS and CDR2 is SASEGT in the germline V gene. Trimming removed 3 bases from V and 5 bases from J, with 17 bases in between. The CDR3 bases are TGTGCCAGCAGTGAGCACGGGACGTCCCCGTATCAGCCCCAGCATTTT. It specifies CASSEHGTSPYQPQHF.

This chain uses TRBV6-5 with TRBJ2-3; tentatively, D is TRBD2 (6 bases). V was cut by 6 bases and J by 2 bases, with 12 bases left in between. Per germline, CDR1 MNHEY and CDR2 SVGAGI. The CDR3 contains 14 residues. Here the CDR3 reads CASSLDYNTDTQYF. CDR3 in DNA: TGTGCCAGCAGCTTGGACTATAACACAGATACGCAGTATTTT.

The chain joins TRBV19 to TRBJ2-1; 10 bases agree with TRBD2. Germline CDR1 and CDR2: LNHDA and SQIVND (reference sequence). CDR3 length: 15 residues. The V gene end was trimmed by 3 bases and the J gene end by 5 bases; junction bases not matched to a gene: 4. CDR3 sequence: CASSILAGENNEQFF. As DNA, the CDR3 is TGTGCCAGTAGTATCCTAGCGGGAGAAAACAATGAGCAGTTCTTC.

This chain uses TRBV28 with TRBJ1-1; D is undetermined. This CDR3 has 12 amino acids. The V and J ends lost 6 bases and 5 bases respectively, with 10 bases between them. Germline V CDR1 and CDR2: MDHEN, SYDVKM. DNA of the CDR3: TGTGCCAGCAGCCTACCGCCAACTGAAGCTTTCTTT. Translating gives CASSLPPTEAFF.